These T cell receptor beta chains were read from a single sample in a study of blood T cell repertoires in COVID-19. TCRdb's copy holds only in-frame clones and misses some; the assay was immunoSEQ multiplex PCR. Of approximately 440,000 clones listed, around 91% were seen once; the top ten hold 0.6%. The sequenced sample consisted of PBMCs or T cells enriched from blood (not recorded which). The receptors stem from a man aged 18 to 35 who had recovered from COVID-19. The CDR3 runs from the conserved cysteine through the conserved F or W. The order of the fields is clone size, D gene, V gene, J gene, CDR3 protein, CDR3 DNA. The D gene is left open where the match is weak. A row's size may be missing; if present it is once, few, many or a size class.

abundance: .; d_gene: .; v_gene: TRBV6-5; j_gene: TRBJ2-2; CDR3aa: CASSTQGSGELFF; CDR3nt: TGTGCCAGCAGCACCCAGGGATCCGGGGAGCTGTTTTTT
abundance: .; d_gene: .; v_gene: TRBV18; j_gene: TRBJ2-3; CDR3aa: CASSLLRTDTQYF; CDR3nt: TGTGCCAGCTCCCTCCTCAGGACAGATACGCAGTATTTT
abundance: .; d_gene: .; v_gene: TRBV7-9; j_gene: TRBJ1-2; CDR3aa: CASSTTGQLNYGYTF; CDR3nt: TGTGCCAGCAGCACGACTGGACAGCTTAACTATGGCTACACCTTC
abundance: .; d_gene: .; v_gene: TRBV6-1; j_gene: TRBJ1-5; CDR3aa: CASSEGGGNQPQHF; CDR3nt: TGTGCCAGCAGTGAAGGGGGGGGCAATCAGCCCCAGCATTTT
abundance: .; d_gene: .; v_gene: TRBV4-1; j_gene: TRBJ2-1; CDR3aa: CASSQALSSYNEQFF; CDR3nt: TGCGCCAGCAGCCAAGCTTTGAGCTCCTACAATGAGCAGTTCTTC
abundance: .; d_gene: TRBD2; v_gene: TRBV5-1; j_gene: TRBJ2-3; CDR3aa: CASSEGLAGVIDTQYF; CDR3nt: TGCGCCAGCAGCGAAGGACTAGCGGGAGTAATAGATACGCAGTATTTT
abundance: .; d_gene: TRBD2; v_gene: TRBV9; j_gene: TRBJ2-1; CDR3aa: CASSSRLAGGNEQFF; CDR3nt: TGTGCCAGCAGCTCCCGACTAGCGGGAGGGAATGAGCAGTTCTTC
abundance: .; d_gene: .; v_gene: TRBV18; j_gene: TRBJ2-1; CDR3aa: CASSRSGFSYNEQFF; CDR3nt: TGTGCCAGCTCTCGGAGCGGCTTCTCCTACAATGAGCAGTTCTTC
abundance: .; d_gene: TRBD2; v_gene: TRBV3-1/TRBV3-2; j_gene: TRBJ2-1; CDR3aa: CASSHTRGGGAAEQFF; CDR3nt: TGTGCCAGCAGCCATACCAGGGGCGGGGGGGCTGCTGAGCAGTTCTTC
abundance: .; d_gene: .; v_gene: TRBV29-1; j_gene: TRBJ2-7; CDR3aa: CSALGVRAGQVYEQYF; CDR3nt: TGCAGCGCCCTTGGCGTGAGGGCGGGTCAAGTCTACGAGCAGTACTTC
abundance: .; d_gene: TRBD1; v_gene: TRBV2; j_gene: TRBJ1-6; CDR3aa: CASSERTGAYSPLHF; CDR3nt: TGTGCCAGCAGTGAACGGACAGGGGCTTATTCACCCCTCCACTTT
abundance: .; d_gene: .; v_gene: TRBV10-3; j_gene: TRBJ1-6; CDR3aa: CATLPPGDNSPLHF; CDR3nt: TGTGCCACCCTCCCACCCGGGGATAATTCACCCCTCCACTTT
abundance: once; d_gene: TRBD2; v_gene: TRBV30; j_gene: TRBJ2-1; CDR3aa: CAWSPSGSLRNEQFF; CDR3nt: TGTGCCTGGAGTCCCAGCGGGAGTTTACGCAATGAGCAGTTCTTC
abundance: .; d_gene: .; v_gene: TRBV27; j_gene: TRBJ1-2; CDR3aa: CASSTRQGNYGYTF; CDR3nt: TGTGCCAGCAGTACCCGGCAGGGTAACTATGGCTACACCTTC
abundance: .; d_gene: .; v_gene: TRBV5-1; j_gene: TRBJ1-1; CDR3aa: CASSSGQPGTEAFF; CDR3nt: TGCGCCAGCAGCAGCGGACAGCCGGGAACTGAAGCTTTCTTT
abundance: .; d_gene: .; v_gene: TRBV5-1; j_gene: TRBJ1-1; CDR3aa: CASSLEGVYTEAFF; CDR3nt: TGCGCCAGCAGCTTGGAAGGGGTATACACTGAAGCTTTCTTT
abundance: .; d_gene: .; v_gene: TRBV27; j_gene: TRBJ1-5; CDR3aa: CATRGQLNQPQHF; CDR3nt: TGTGCCACTCGAGGACAGCTTAATCAGCCCCAGCATTTT
abundance: .; d_gene: .; v_gene: TRBV5-5; j_gene: TRBJ1-2; CDR3aa: CASSLSGPNYGYTF; CDR3nt: TGTGCCAGCAGCTTGTCTGGGCCTAACTATGGCTACACCTTC
abundance: .; d_gene: TRBD1; v_gene: TRBV30; j_gene: TRBJ1-2; CDR3aa: CASDRGTKHGYTF; CDR3nt: TGTGCCTCGGACAGGGGAACAAAACATGGCTACACCTTC
abundance: .; d_gene: .; v_gene: TRBV5-1; j_gene: TRBJ1-3; CDR3aa: CASSLGEGRMNTIYF; CDR3nt: TGCGCCAGCAGCTTGGGCGAGGGAAGAATGAACACCATATATTTT
abundance: .; d_gene: .; v_gene: TRBV6-5; j_gene: TRBJ2-7; CDR3aa: CASSLQGYRYEQYF; CDR3nt: TGTGCCAGCAGCTTACAGGGTTATCGGTACGAGCAGTACTTC
abundance: few; d_gene: TRBD2; v_gene: TRBV9; j_gene: TRBJ2-7; CDR3aa: CARTKWEGRNEQYF; CDR3nt: TGTGCCAGGACTAAGTGGGAGGGCCGGAACGAGCAGTACTTC
abundance: .; d_gene: .; v_gene: TRBV5-4; j_gene: TRBJ1-5; CDR3aa: CASSLGGVGQPQHF; CDR3nt: TGTGCCAGCAGCTTGGGGGGGGTTGGTCAGCCCCAGCATTTT
abundance: .; d_gene: .; v_gene: TRBV7-9; j_gene: TRBJ1-1; CDR3aa: CASSLGGGTEAFF; CDR3nt: TGTGCCAGCAGCTTAGGAGGGGGCACTGAAGCTTTCTTT
abundance: .; d_gene: TRBD2; v_gene: TRBV19; j_gene: TRBJ2-1; CDR3aa: CASTWTSGRNEQFF; CDR3nt: TGTGCCAGTACCTGGACTAGCGGGAGAAATGAGCAGTTCTTC
abundance: .; d_gene: TRBD2; v_gene: TRBV10-3; j_gene: TRBJ2-3; CDR3aa: CAISEFAGVADTQYF; CDR3nt: TGTGCCATCAGTGAGTTCGCGGGAGTAGCAGATACGCAGTATTTT
abundance: .; d_gene: .; v_gene: TRBV5-1; j_gene: TRBJ1-1; CDR3aa: CASSLFFPQANTEAFF; CDR3nt: TGCGCCAGCAGCTTGTTTTTCCCCCAGGCGAACACTGAAGCTTTCTTT
abundance: .; d_gene: .; v_gene: TRBV13; j_gene: TRBJ2-7; CDR3aa: CASSLDRAPSYEQYF; CDR3nt: TGTGCCAGCAGCTTAGACAGGGCTCCCTCCTACGAGCAGTACTTC
abundance: few; d_gene: TRBD1; v_gene: TRBV28; j_gene: TRBJ1-6; CDR3aa: CASSSPDRGYNSPLHF; CDR3nt: TGTGCCAGCAGTTCCCCGGACAGGGGATATAATTCACCCCTCCACTTT
abundance: .; d_gene: .; v_gene: TRBV5-1; j_gene: TRBJ1-2; CDR3aa: CASSLAEGAGYTF; CDR3nt: TGCGCCAGCAGCTTGGCCGAAGGGGCTGGCTACACCTTC